This T cell receptor (beta chain) was sequenced during a study of blood T cell repertoires in COVID-19. Repertoires were generated with immunoSEQ multiplex PCR, while TCRdb's copy carries only in-frame clones and drops some. The profile shows approximately 70,000 clones, 87% of them singletons. The CDR3 has 15 residues. Germline CDR1 is MDHEN and CDR2 is SYDVKM. Deletions cut 5 bases from V and 6 bases from J, with 16 bases between. The sequencing input was peripheral blood. The sequence came from a woman aged 50 to 60 with acute or convalescent COVID-19. The chain employs TRBV28 and TRBJ2-2; D is possibly TRBD2 (5 bases). The CDR3 spells CASSPSPHGAGELFF. The CDR3 DNA follows: TGTGCCAGCAGTCCATCCCCCCACGGGGCCGGGGAGCTGTTTTTT.